This T cell receptor beta chain was retrieved from a study of blood T cell repertoires in COVID-19. Study-wide context: Some COVID-19 samples were acute and others convalescent; all came from the United States, Italy and Spain. Sample material is recorded as cDNA or gDNA derived from T cells, B-cell-depleted T cells, or PBMCs.

In the authors' workflow: Reference gene primers were amplified, and this amplification served to estimate nucleated cell counts. Sequenced by immunoSEQ multiplex PCR; TCRdb stores in-frame clones only, minus some. V and J calls and clone size come straight from that table; D and trimming were deduced from the DNA. Seen here are 57,000 or so clones, about 86% observed once, and the top ten hold more than 12%. There are 14 residues in the CDR3. CDR1 is MGHRA and CDR2 is YSYEKL in the germline V gene. Trimming left V 2 bases short and J 7 bases short, with 12 bases between. The sample was peripheral blood. This TCR came from a human donor in a cohort sampled during active COVID-19. The chain recombines TRBV4-1 with TRBJ1-5, with D unclear. The CDR3 DNA reads TGCGCCAGCAGCCAATATTCGTGGGAGCAGCCCCAGCATTTT. This encodes CASSQYSWEQPQHF.